The clone carrying this TCR beta chain occurred a few times. This sample was taken from a study of blood T cell repertoires in COVID-19. As for the study in general: Acute and convalescent COVID-19 specimens originated in the United States, Italy and Spain. In each case, the material was cDNA or gDNA derived from T cells, B-cell-depleted T cells, or PBMCs.

Participant age was roughly 18 to 95 years, and participants resided in fewer than 25 US areas. Self-reported history from a screening survey and questionnaire set each donor's cohort. The method was immunoSEQ multiplex PCR; TCRdb's version includes in-frame clones alone and lacks a portion of them. Among approximately 390,000 clones listed, approximately 88% were seen once. CDR1 SNHLY and CDR2 FYNNEI come from the germline V gene. Deletions cut 3 bases from V and 0 bases from J, with 10 bases between. The CDR3 length is 15 residues. This TCR was recovered from a woman aged 35 to 49 with acute COVID-19. The sequenced sample consisted of PBMCs or T cells enriched from blood (not recorded which). The chain recombines TRBV2 with TRBJ2-3; D remains ambiguous. The CDR3 region is CASSERRPSTDTQYF. The CDR3, as DNA: TGTGCCAGCAGTGAGCGCCGCCCGAGCACAGATACGCAGTATTTT. Full variable domain (missing parts from reference TRBV2 and TRBJ2-3): EPEVTQTPSHQVTQMGQEVILRCVPISNHLYFYWYRQILGQKVEFLVSFYNNEISEKSEIFDDQFSVERPDGSNFTLKIRSTKLEDSAMYFCASSERRPSTDTQYFGPGTRLTVL.